This paragraph covers one TCR beta chain sequence. The sample originates from a study of T cells after yellow fever vaccination. In the study overall: Any fraction with a low cell number was prepared using SMART-Seq v4 Ultra Low Input.

J was trimmed by 4 bases and V by 5 bases; bases with no gene match: 6. Germline assignment: CDR1 MGHDK and CDR2 SYGVNS. The CDR3 covers 15 residues. TCRdb reprocessed the 5' RACE reads with MiXCR, giving one entry per CDR3 protein. The sample records roughly 60,000 distinct CDR3 sequences, more than 5.5% being singletons. The sequence was obtained from a man aged 18 to 30 who received the YFV17D yellow fever vaccine. The chain couples TRBV25-1 to TRBJ1-2, with 11 nucleotides matching TRBD1. Sequenced here: CD8+ T cells sorted from PBMCs, sampled on the day of the first yellow fever vaccination. In nucleotides, the CDR3 is TGTGCCAGCAGTCCCCGGACAGGGGGCATCTATGGCTACACCTTC. It specifies CASSPRTGGIYGYTF.